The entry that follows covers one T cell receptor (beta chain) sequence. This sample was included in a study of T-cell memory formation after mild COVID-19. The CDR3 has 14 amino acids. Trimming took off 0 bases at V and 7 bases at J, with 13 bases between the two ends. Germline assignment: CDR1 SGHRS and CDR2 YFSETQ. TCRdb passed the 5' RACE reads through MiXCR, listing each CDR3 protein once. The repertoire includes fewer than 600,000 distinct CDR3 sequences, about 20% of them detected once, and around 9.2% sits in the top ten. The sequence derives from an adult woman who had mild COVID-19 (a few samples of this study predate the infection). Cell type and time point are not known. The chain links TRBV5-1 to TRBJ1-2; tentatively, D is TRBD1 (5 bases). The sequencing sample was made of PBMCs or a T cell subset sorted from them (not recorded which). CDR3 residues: CASSLEGRVIGYTF. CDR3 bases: TGCGCCAGCAGCTTGGAGGGCAGGGTAATTGGCTACACCTTC.